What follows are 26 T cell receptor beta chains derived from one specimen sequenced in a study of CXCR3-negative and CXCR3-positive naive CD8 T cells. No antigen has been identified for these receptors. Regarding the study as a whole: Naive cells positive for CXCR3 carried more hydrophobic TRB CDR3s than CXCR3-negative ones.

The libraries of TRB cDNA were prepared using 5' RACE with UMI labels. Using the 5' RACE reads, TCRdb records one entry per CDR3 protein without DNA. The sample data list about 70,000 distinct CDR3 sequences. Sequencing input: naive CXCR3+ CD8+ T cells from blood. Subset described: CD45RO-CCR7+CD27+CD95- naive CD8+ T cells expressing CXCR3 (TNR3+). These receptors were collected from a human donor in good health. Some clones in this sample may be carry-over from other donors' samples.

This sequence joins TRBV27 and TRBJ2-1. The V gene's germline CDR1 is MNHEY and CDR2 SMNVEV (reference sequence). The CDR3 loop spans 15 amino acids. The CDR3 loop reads CASSYQVSVYNEQFF.

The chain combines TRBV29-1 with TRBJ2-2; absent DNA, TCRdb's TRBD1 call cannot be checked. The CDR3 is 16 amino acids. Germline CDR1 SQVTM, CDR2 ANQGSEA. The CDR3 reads CSVEEAGQKNTGELFF.

CDR3 sequence reads: CSAPVSASYEQYF. The gene calls are TRBV20-1 and TRBJ2-7. The CDR3 has 13 amino acids. In germline, CDR1 is DFQATT, CDR2 SNEGSKA (reference sequence).

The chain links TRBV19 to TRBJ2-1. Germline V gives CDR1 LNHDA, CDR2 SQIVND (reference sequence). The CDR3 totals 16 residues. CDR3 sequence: CASSISEIYGDNEQFF.

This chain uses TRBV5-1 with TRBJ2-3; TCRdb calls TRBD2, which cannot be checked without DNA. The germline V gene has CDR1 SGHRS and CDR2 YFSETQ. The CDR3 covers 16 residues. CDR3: CASRRREGLSTDTQYF.

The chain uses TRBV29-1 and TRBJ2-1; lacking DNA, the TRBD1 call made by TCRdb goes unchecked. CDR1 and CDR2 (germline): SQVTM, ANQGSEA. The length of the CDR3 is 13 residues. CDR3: CSATGTDYNEQFF.

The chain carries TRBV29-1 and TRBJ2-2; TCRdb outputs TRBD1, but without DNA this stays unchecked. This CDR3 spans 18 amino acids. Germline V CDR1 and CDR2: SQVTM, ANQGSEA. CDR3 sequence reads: CSVEDRYTFQGATGELFF.

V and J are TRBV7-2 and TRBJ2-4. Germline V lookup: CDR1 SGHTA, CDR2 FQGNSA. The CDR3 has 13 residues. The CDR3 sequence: CASSSPVRNIQYF.

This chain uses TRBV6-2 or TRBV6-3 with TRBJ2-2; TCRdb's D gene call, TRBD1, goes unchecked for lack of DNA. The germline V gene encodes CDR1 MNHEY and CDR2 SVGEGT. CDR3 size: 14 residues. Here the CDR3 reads CASRLQGWSGELFF.

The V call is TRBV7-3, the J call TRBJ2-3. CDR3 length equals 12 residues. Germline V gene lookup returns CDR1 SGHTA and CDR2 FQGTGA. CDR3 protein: CASSLETDTQYF.

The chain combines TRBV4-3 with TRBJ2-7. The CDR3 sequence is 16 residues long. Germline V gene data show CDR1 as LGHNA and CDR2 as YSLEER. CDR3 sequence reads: CASSQDAYLFEYEQYF.

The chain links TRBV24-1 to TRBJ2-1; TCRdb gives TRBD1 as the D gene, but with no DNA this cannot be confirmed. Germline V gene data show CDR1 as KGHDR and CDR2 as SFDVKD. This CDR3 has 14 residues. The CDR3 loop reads CATSDRRQGGEQFF.

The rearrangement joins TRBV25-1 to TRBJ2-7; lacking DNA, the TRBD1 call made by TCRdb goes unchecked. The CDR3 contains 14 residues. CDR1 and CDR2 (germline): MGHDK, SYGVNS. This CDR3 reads CASSESGQHYEQYF.

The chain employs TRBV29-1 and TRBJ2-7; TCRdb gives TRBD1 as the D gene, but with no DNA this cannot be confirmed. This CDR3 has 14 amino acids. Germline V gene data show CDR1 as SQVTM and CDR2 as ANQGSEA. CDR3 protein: CSVQDRGRTYEQYF.

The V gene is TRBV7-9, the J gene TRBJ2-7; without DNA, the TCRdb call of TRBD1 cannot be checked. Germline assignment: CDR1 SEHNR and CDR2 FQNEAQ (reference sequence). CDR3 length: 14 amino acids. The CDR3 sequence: CASSPPAWSYEQYF.

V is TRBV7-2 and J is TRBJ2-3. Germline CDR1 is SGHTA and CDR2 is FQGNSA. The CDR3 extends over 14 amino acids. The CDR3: CASSFGSPPDTQYF.

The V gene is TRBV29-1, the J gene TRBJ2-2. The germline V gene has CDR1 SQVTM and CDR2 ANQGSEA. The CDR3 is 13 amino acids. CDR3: CSVVDTTTGELFF.

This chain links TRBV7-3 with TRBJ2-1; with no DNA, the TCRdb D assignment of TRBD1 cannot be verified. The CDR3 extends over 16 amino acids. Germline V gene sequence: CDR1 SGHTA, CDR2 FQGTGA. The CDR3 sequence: CASSLGGGPLYNEQFF.

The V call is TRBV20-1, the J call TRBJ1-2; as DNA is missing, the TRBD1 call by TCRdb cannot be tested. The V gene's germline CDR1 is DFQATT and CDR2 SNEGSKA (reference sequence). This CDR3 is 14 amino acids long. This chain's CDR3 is CNAFPTGDNYGYTF.

The CDR3 loop reads CASSVRPTATDNEQFF. V and J are TRBV7-8 and TRBJ2-1; with no DNA, the TCRdb D assignment of TRBD1 cannot be verified. CDR3 length: 16 amino acids. From germline, CDR1 is SGHVS and CDR2 FQNEAQ.

The CDR3 here is CASSLSGRHEQYF. The chain links TRBV27 to TRBJ2-7; the TCRdb D gene call, TRBD2, has no DNA to confirm it. Per germline, CDR1 MNHEY and CDR2 SMNVEV (reference sequence). This CDR3 spans 13 amino acids.

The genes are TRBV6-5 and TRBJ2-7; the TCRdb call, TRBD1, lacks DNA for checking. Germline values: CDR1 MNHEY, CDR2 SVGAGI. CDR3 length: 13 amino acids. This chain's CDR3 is CASSDSGSYEQYF.

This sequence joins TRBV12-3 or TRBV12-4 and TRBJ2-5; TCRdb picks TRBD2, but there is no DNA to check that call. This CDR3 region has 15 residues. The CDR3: CASSHTSGDQETQYF.

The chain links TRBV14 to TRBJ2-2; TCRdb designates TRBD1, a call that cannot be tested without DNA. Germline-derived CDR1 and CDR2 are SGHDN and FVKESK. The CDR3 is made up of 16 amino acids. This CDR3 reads CASSQDARGNTGELFF.

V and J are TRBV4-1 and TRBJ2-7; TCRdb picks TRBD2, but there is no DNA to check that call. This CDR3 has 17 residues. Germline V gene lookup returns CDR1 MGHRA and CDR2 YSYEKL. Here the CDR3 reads CASSQEGVVAGTYEQYF.

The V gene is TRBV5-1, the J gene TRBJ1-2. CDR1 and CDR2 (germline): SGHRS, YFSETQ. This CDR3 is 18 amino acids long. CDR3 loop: CASSLEASSERGGYGYTF.